This T cell receptor beta chain was found in a study of T cells in Graves' hyperthyroidism and ophthalmopathy. At the level of the study: Before any treatment, at initial diagnosis, peripheral blood was collected.

The table lists this clonotype with many counts. Researchers took RNA transcripts and amplified the TCR beta CDR3 regions from them. First-round RT-PCR targeting the TCR CDR3 was performed with the HTBI primer set. Each CDR3 protein gets one entry after TCRdb re-called the multiplex PCR reads with MiXCR. The sample contains fewer than 600,000 distinct CDR3 sequences, less than 15% of which appear only once. CDR3 length: 14 amino acids. Trimming removed 1 base from V and 1 base from J, with 8 bases in between. CDR1 is KGHSY, CDR2 FQNENV, per germline. Sequencing was performed on blood. This receptor was identified in a woman aged 40-49 years with Graves' hyperthyroidism. V and J are TRBV16 and TRBJ2-7; D could derive from TRBD1 or TRBD2 (5 bases each). For the CDR3, the DNA is TGTGCCAGCAGCCAATGGGACGGGTCCTACGAGCAGTACTTC. Encoded protein: CASSQWDGSYEQYF.